These 12 T cell receptor beta chains came from one sample sequenced in a study of shared clonotypes between healthy human individuals. This table comes from immunoSEQ multiplex PCR, and its TCRdb copy is limited to in-frame clones, with some not included. The sample contains 550,000 to 850,000 clones, roughly two thirds of which appear only once. Sequenced sample: memory CD4+ T cells sorted from blood. The sample's subset: CD45RA-negative fraction. These receptors were taken from a woman in her twenties or thirties in good health.

This CDR3 reads CASKNNPTTNEKLFF. The CDR3 coding sequence is TGTGCCAGTAAGAATAACCCAACGACTAATGAAAAACTGTTTTTT. The chain recombines TRBV19 with TRBJ1-4, with unresolved D. The CDR3 runs 15 residues. The V and J ends lost 7 bases and 2 bases respectively, with 14 bases between them. CDR1 LNHDA and CDR2 SQIVND come from the germline V gene (reference sequence).

The chain couples TRBV6-6 to TRBJ1-2; D call uncertain. This CDR3 is built from 12 residues. The germline CDR1 and CDR2 sequences are MNHNY and SVGAGI (reference sequence). Trimming pared 5 bases from V and 1 base from J, leaving 5 bases between. DNA for the CDR3: TGTGCCAGCAGTCCGAATAACTATGGCTACACCTTC. It is translated as CASSPNNYGYTF.

The chain is built from TRBV7-2 and TRBJ1-5, with a weak D call TRBD1 (6 bases). The CDR3 is made up of 15 amino acids. The V gene's germline CDR1 is SGHTA and CDR2 FQGNSA. V shed 5 bases and J shed 7 bases, with 18 bases lying between them. CDR3 DNA: TGTGCCAGCAGCCAGCACACAGGGTCGGGCCAGCCCCAGCATTTT. Protein: CASSQHTGSGQPQHF.

The genes are TRBV30 and TRBJ2-5; D remains ambiguous. The CDR3 runs to 12 residues. Germline lookup yields CDR1 GTSNPN and CDR2 SVGIG (reference sequence). Trimming removed 0 bases from V and 7 bases from J, with 9 bases in between. The CDR3 loop is CAWSVGPGTQYF. CDR3 bases: TGTGCCTGGAGTGTGGGCCCGGGGACCCAGTACTTC.

In DNA, the CDR3 is TGTGCCAGCAGTGAGGTGAAGAAGCAGTTCTTC. The encoded protein is CASSEVKKQFF. This rearrangement joins TRBV5-8 to TRBJ2-1; D gene unclear. In germline, CDR1 is SGHTS, CDR2 YDEGEE. This CDR3 spans 11 amino acids. V was shortened by 5 bases and J by 11 bases, with 11 bases between the two germline ends.

This chain links TRBV9 with TRBJ2-6, with D possibly matching TRBD1 (6 bases). Per the germline V gene, CDR1 is SGDLS and CDR2 is YYNGEE. The CDR3 runs 13 residues. V was shortened by 9 bases and J by 2 bases, with 9 bases between the two germline ends. CDR3 protein: CATRGPGANVLTF. The CDR3 DNA reads TGTGCCACCAGGGGCCCTGGGGCCAACGTCCTGACTTTC.

Notes on this clone: This sample includes further DNA sequences coding for the same CDR3. This chain joins TRBV20-1 and TRBJ2-5; D is unresolved. The CDR3 is 10 residues long. The germline CDR1 and CDR2 sequences are DFQATT and SNEGSKA (reference sequence). With 5 bases removed from V and 4 bases from J, the gap between germline ends came to 5 bases. The CDR3, as DNA: TGCAGTGCTGGTCGAGAGACCCAGTACTTC. The encoded protein is CSAGRETQYF.

This chain connects TRBV28 to TRBJ2-7, with D possibly being TRBD2 (6 bases). Germline-derived CDR1 and CDR2 are MDHEN and SYDVKM. Trimming removed 5 bases from V and 4 bases from J, with 18 bases in between. The CDR3 extends over 15 amino acids. CDR3 region: CASSHYRDSGYEQYF. DNA for the CDR3: TGTGCCAGCAGTCATTACCGGGACTCGGGATACGAGCAGTACTTC.

This clone occurred once. The chain uses TRBV28 and TRBJ1-1, with D possibly TRBD1 on 5 matching bases. CDR1 is MDHEN, CDR2 SYDVKM, per germline. The CDR3 sequence is 13 residues long. Trimming stripped 5 bases from V and 2 bases from J, with 9 bases between. The CDR3 region is CASSPGINTEAFF. CDR3 bases: TGTGCCAGCAGTCCAGGGATTAACACTGAAGCTTTCTTT.

The CDR3 loop is CASSEKGLDNEQFF. The CDR3 DNA reads TGTGCCAGCAGTGAAAAGGGCTTGGACAATGAGCAGTTCTTC. The chain couples TRBV6-5 to TRBJ2-1; D unclear. This CDR3 region has 14 residues. V gave up 5 bases and J gave up 5 bases, with 13 bases separating them. CDR1 MNHEY and CDR2 SVGAGI come from the germline V gene.

The rearrangement uses TRBV6-5 and TRBJ2-5, with 7 bases aligning to TRBD1. The J call may be mistaken, given a closer DNA end match to TRBJ2-7. There are 14 residues in the CDR3. From germline, CDR1 is MNHEY and CDR2 SVGAGI. The CDR3 sequence is CASRPGQVAYEQYF. For the CDR3, the DNA is TGTGCCAGCAGGCCAGGACAGGTCGCCTACGAGCAGTACTTC.

This clone appeared a few times. CDR3 loop: CASSPQTGRTDTQYF. In nucleotides, the CDR3 is TGCGCCAGCAGCCCCCAGACAGGGCGGACAGATACGCAGTATTTT. The chain combines TRBV5-1 with TRBJ2-3, with 7 bases that match TRBD1. Trimming at V came to 4 bases and at J to 3 bases, leaving 8 bases not matched to a gene. Germline CDR1 is SGHRS and CDR2 is YFSETQ. This CDR3 is built from 15 residues.